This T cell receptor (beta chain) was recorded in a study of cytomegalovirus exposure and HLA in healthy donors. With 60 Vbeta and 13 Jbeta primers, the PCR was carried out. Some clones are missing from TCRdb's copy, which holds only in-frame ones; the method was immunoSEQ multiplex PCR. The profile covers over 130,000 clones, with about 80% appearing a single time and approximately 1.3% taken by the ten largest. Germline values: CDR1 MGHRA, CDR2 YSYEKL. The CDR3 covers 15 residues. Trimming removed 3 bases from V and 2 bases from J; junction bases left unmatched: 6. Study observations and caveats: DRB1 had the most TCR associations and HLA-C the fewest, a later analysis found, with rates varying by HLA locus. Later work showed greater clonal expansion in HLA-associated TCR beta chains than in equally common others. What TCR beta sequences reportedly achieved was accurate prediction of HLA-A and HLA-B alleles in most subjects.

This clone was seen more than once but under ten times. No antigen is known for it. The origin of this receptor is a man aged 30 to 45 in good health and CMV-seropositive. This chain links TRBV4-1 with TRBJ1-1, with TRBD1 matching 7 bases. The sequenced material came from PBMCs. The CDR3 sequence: CASSHPGQHNTEAFF. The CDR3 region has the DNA TGCGCCAGCAGCCATCCGGGACAGCACAACACTGAAGCTTTCTTT.